One sample yielded the 18 T cell receptor beta chains listed below, sequenced in a study of T cells in Graves' hyperthyroidism and ophthalmopathy. TCR beta CDR3 regions were amplified from RNA transcripts. A first-round RT-PCR of the TCR CDR3 used the HTBI primer set. In TCRdb, the multiplex PCR reads were re-called with MiXCR into one record per CDR3 protein. This table holds 600,000 to 700,000 distinct CDR3 sequences, about 14% found once. The specimen was blood. Receptors were obtained from a woman between 40 and 55 years old with Graves' ophthalmopathy.

Ten or more counts support this clonotype. V gene TRBV28 combines with J gene TRBJ1-2; perhaps TRBD1 as D (5 bases). The germline V gene encodes CDR1 MDHEN and CDR2 SYDVKM. V was clipped by 6 bases and J by 2 bases, with 16 bases between them. This CDR3 is 15 amino acids long. CDR3 sequence (DNA): TGTGCCAGCAGATCCCGGGGGGTGGAGAACTATGGCTACACCTTC. Translation gives CASRSRGVENYGYTF.

This clonotype was seen repeatedly, ten times or more. This chain uses TRBV6-2 or TRBV6-3 with TRBJ1-1; D not resolved. Trimming took off 4 bases at V and 5 bases at J, with 14 bases between the two ends. CDR3 length: 14 amino acids. The germline V gene encodes CDR1 MNHEY and CDR2 SVGEGT. The CDR3 sequence: CASSSHLMRTEAFF. CDR3 bases: TGTGCCAGCAGTTCCCATCTGATGAGGACTGAAGCTTTCTTT.

This clonotype was counted between two and nine times. This CDR3 fails to terminate in the conserved phenylalanine or tryptophan, so it likely reflects a read error. The chain is built from TRBV6-1 and TRBJ2-2; D is possibly TRBD2 (5 bases). This CDR3 is built from 14 residues. The germline V and J ends were trimmed by 3 bases and 5 bases, with 10 bases remaining between them. Per germline, CDR1 MNHNS and CDR2 SASEGT. The CDR3 nucleotides are TGTGCCAGCAGTGAGGTTAGCGAAACCGGGGAGCTGTTTTCT. It encodes CASSEVSETGELFS.

The sample holds many counts of this clonotype. This chain uses TRBV20-1 with TRBJ2-7; 11 nucleotides agree with TRBD2. Losses at the gene ends were 5 bases for V and 3 bases for J; bases not matched to a gene: 3. The CDR3 has 13 amino acids. Germline V gene data show CDR1 as DFQATT and CDR2 as SNEGSKA (reference sequence). The CDR3 here is CSAAGLADYEQYF. CDR3 in DNA: TGCAGTGCTGCGGGACTAGCGGACTACGAGCAGTACTTC.

The chain uses TRBV4-1 and TRBJ2-7, with D unclear. The CDR3 is 15 residues long. Germline V gene sequence: CDR1 MGHRA, CDR2 YSYEKL. The ends were cut back, 0 bases at V and 2 bases at J, with 11 bases in the middle. CDR3 sequence reads: CASSQDDFYAYEQYF. Written as DNA, the CDR3 is TGCGCCAGCAGCCAAGATGACTTTTACGCCTACGAGCAGTACTTC.

This clonotype was seen many times. The chain links TRBV28 to TRBJ2-7; D unresolved. CDR3 length: 12 residues. Trimming took off 6 bases at V and 3 bases at J, with 9 bases between the two ends. Germline lookup yields CDR1 MDHEN and CDR2 SYDVKM. CDR3 region: CASSYGDYEQYF. The CDR3 nucleotides read TGTGCCAGCAGCTATGGGGACTACGAGCAGTACTTC.

This clonotype was seen a handful of times. The chain links TRBV5-6 to TRBJ1-1; D unresolved. From germline, CDR1 is SGHDT and CDR2 YYEEEE. V gave up 0 bases and J gave up 6 bases, with 9 bases separating them. The CDR3 is 13 amino acids. CDR3 region: CASSLELNSEAFF. The CDR3 DNA reads TGTGCCAGCAGCTTGGAGTTAAACTCTGAAGCTTTCTTT.

This clonotype showed up many times. The V gene is TRBV7-2, the J gene TRBJ2-5, with 8 bases lining up with TRBD2. Germline V CDR1 and CDR2: SGHTA, FQGNSA. The CDR3 contains 15 residues. Trimming cost V 5 bases and J 4 bases; bases outside gene matches: 9. CDR3 sequence reads: CASSPPAGVGETQYF. Written as DNA, the CDR3 is TGTGCCAGCAGCCCACCAGCGGGAGTGGGAGAGACCCAGTACTTC.

In this sample, this clonotype turned up many times. The chain recombines TRBV20-1 with TRBJ2-4; the match to TRBD2 covers 14 bases. Germline assignment: CDR1 DFQATT and CDR2 SNEGSKA (reference sequence). Losses at the gene ends were 0 bases for V and 11 bases for J; bases not matched to a gene: 3. The CDR3 is 14 amino acids. CDR3 sequence reads: CSARDEGLAGVQYF. CDR3 coding DNA: TGCAGTGCTAGAGACGAGGGACTAGCGGGAGTTCAGTACTTC.

This clonotype was recorded many times. The chain couples TRBV6-5 to TRBJ1-6, with D maybe TRBD1 (5 bases). The CDR3 spans 13 residues. The V end was cut by 2 bases, the J end by 14 bases, with 13 bases between. Germline V CDR1 and CDR2: MNHEY, SVGAGI. This CDR3 reads CASSYEAHRTLHF. The CDR3 DNA is TGTGCCAGCAGTTACGAAGCCCACAGGACCCTCCACTTT.

This clonotype was picked up one time. The chain joins TRBV5-1 to TRBJ2-7; D possibly uses TRBD1 or TRBD2 (5 bases each). V was clipped by 4 bases and J by 1 base, with 12 bases between them. Looked up from germline, CDR1 is SGHRS and CDR2 is YFSETQ. This CDR3 contains 14 residues. For the CDR3, the DNA is TGCGCCAGCAGCACCTCGGGACGGTCCTACGAGCAGTACTTC. It yields the protein CASSTSGRSYEQYF.

V gene TRBV19 combines with J gene TRBJ1-5, with 8 bases aligning to TRBD1. With V trimmed by 5 bases and J by 14 bases, 17 bases remained unmatched. Germline V gene lookup returns CDR1 LNHDA and CDR2 SQIVND (reference sequence). This CDR3 has 15 amino acids. CDR3 nucleotide sequence: TGTGCCAGTAGTGACCCCTGGGACAGGCGTGGCACGGAGCATTTT. This codes for CASSDPWDRRGTEHF.

This clonotype was seen many times. The V and J genes are TRBV30 and TRBJ2-7, with 10 nucleotides matching TRBD2. J lost 3 bases, V lost 5 bases, and 7 bases had no gene match. The CDR3 sequence is 14 residues long. Per germline, CDR1 GTSNPN and CDR2 SVGIG (reference sequence). The CDR3, as DNA: TGTGCCTGGTCATTAGCGGGAGGTGACTACGAGCAGTACTTC. Encoded protein: CAWSLAGGDYEQYF.

This clonotype was detected ten times or more. This sequence joins TRBV28 and TRBJ1-5; maybe TRBD1 (5 bases). Trimming took 2 bases from V and 1 from J, leaving 15 bases between them. CDR3 length equals 17 residues. The germline V gene has CDR1 MDHEN and CDR2 SYDVKM. CDR3 nucleotides: TGTGCCAGCAGTTTACGACAGAGGATTTTGAGCAATCAGCCCCAGCATTTT. Translation: CASSLRQRILSNQPQHF.

This clonotype was counted at least ten times. CDR3 sequence (DNA): TGTGCCAGCAGCCCTCAGGCGGGACAGAGCTACGAGCAGTACTTC. Encoded protein: CASSPQAGQSYEQYF. The chain couples TRBV11-2 to TRBJ2-7; TRBD1 might be the D (7 bases). In germline, CDR1 is SGHAT, CDR2 FQNNGV. The CDR3 has 15 amino acids. The ends were cut back, 5 bases at V and 3 bases at J, with 17 bases in the middle.

There are many counts of this clonotype. The chain carries TRBV3-1 and TRBJ2-7, with 11 bases aligning to TRBD2. J gave up 4 bases and V 7 bases, and 6 bases lay outside the gene matches. The length of the CDR3 is 14 residues. Germline CDR1 reads LGHDT; CDR2 reads YNNKEL (reference sequence). CDR3 loop: CASTPGLAVYEQYF. In nucleotides, the CDR3 is TGTGCCAGCACCCCGGGACTAGCGGTTTACGAGCAGTACTTC.

The rearrangement joins TRBV19 to TRBJ2-2; TRBD2 agrees at 7 bases. This CDR3 has 16 amino acids. The V segment lost 5 bases and the J segment 4 bases; nucleotides outside the gene matches: 10. Germline CDR1 and CDR2: LNHDA and SQIVND (reference sequence). The CDR3, as DNA: TGTGCCAGTAGTCTCTCGTCGGGACTATCCACCGGGGAGCTGTTTTTT. Protein: CASSLSSGLSTGELFF.

In its sample, this clonotype was seen many times. This chain joins TRBV24-1 and TRBJ2-2; 13 positions match TRBD2. With V trimmed by 5 bases and J by 6 bases, 11 bases remained unmatched. CDR1 is KGHDR and CDR2 is SFDVKD in the germline V gene. The CDR3 covers 18 residues. As DNA, the CDR3 is TGTGCCACCAGTGTTCCAGGACTAGCGGGAGTTGGTGCCGGGGAGCTGTTTTTT. Translation: CATSVPGLAGVGAGELFF.